This TCR beta chain appears in the sequencing data of a study of post-analysis software for immune sequencing data. Remarks on this clonotype: The antigen is undetermined.

cDNA libraries of TCR beta carried unique molecular identifiers. From the PCR reads, TCRdb called clonotypes with MiXCR, one entry per CDR3 protein. The table lists fewer than 550,000 distinct CDR3 sequences, around 36% of them singletons. Overall study results and limits: With F measure, samples from one preparation batch clustered together strongly.

This sequence originates from a girl aged 2-17 years with multiple sclerosis. The material sequenced was blood.

This chain's CDR3 is CASSLLSGGARGNEQFF. In DNA form, the CDR3 reads TGTGCCAGCAGTTTACTTAGCGGGGGGGCACGGGGCAATGAGCAGTTCTTC. The chain couples TRBV12-3 or TRBV12-4 to TRBJ2-1; 11 bases are shared with TRBD2. With V trimmed by 2 bases and J by 6 bases, 9 bases remained unmatched. CDR3 length: 17 residues.